This T cell receptor (beta chain) was found in a study of control samples from healthy donors and cancer patients. Clones were sequenced by immunoSEQ multiplex PCR, and TCRdb holds only the in-frame ones, with some missing. The sample yields approximately 97,000 clones, 80% to 95% seen once. The origin of this receptor is a human donor in good health. The donor label of this sample is uncertain. The specimen sequenced was blood.

The CDR3 DNA is TGTGCCAGCAGTTACCTACTCACAGGGGACGGGGAGCTGTTTTTT. Translation gives CASSYLLTGDGELFF. This chain joins TRBV6-5 and TRBJ2-2; 7 bases align to TRBD1. With V trimmed by 2 bases and J by 7 bases, 7 bases remained unmatched. There are 15 residues in the CDR3. Per the germline V gene, CDR1 is MNHEY and CDR2 is SVGAGI.